This T cell receptor (beta chain) was recovered during a study of T cell changes during pregnancy in multiple sclerosis. Using immunoSEQ multiplex PCR, the repertoire was profiled, and TCRdb retains in-frame clones only, with some absent. This sample yields about 57,000 clones, of which 70% to 90% are seen a single time; around 0.4% belongs to the top ten. Trimming left V 10 bases short and J 3 bases short, with 12 bases between. Germline CDR1 is MDHEN and CDR2 is SYDVKM. This CDR3 comprises 12 residues. The rearrangement links TRBV28 to TRBJ2-5; no firm D call. The receptor's source is a female donor with multiple sclerosis, enrolled in a pregnancy study. The specimen comprised CD4+ T cells from peripheral blood mononuclear cells, sampled in the third trimester of pregnancy. CDR3 protein: CATRSTKETQYF. Here the CDR3 DNA reads TGTGCCACCCGGTCTACGAAAGAGACCCAGTACTTC.